This T cell receptor (beta chain) was sequenced for a study of CD8+CD57+ T cells in acquired aplastic anemia. Study observations and caveats: Overlapping CD8+ CDR3 repertoires of patients and controls contained around 31 shared sequences.

Profiling that covered TCR beta VDJ and CDR3 relied on genomic DNA as its template. One entry per CDR3 protein, called by TCRdb with MiXCR from the reads. The sample includes approximately 80,000 distinct CDR3 sequences, about 70% seen only once; the top ten take 70% to 90%. Before being chosen for sequencing, patients had shown CD8+CD57+ cell expansion by flow cytometry. Worth noting for this clonotype: Its specificity is not known.

The V and J ends lost 1 base and 5 bases respectively, with 11 bases between them. The germline gives CDR1 SEHNR, CDR2 FQNEAQ (reference sequence). This CDR3 region has 14 residues. Sequencing input: sorted CD4+, CD8+, or CD8+CD57+ T cells (not recorded which) from PBMCs. V usage is TRBV7-9 and J usage is TRBJ1-2; D is possibly TRBD1 (5 bases). This clonotype was obtained from a human donor with aplastic anemia. The CDR3 DNA follows: TGTGCCAGCAGCTTAGATCGGGGGAGGTATGGCTACACCTTC. Residues: CASSLDRGRYGYTF. The whole variable domain, remainder taken from reference TRBV7-9 and TRBJ1-2, is DTGVSQNPRHKITKRGQNVTFRCDPISEHNRLYWYRQTLGQGPEFLTYFQNEAQLEKSRLLSDRFSAERPKGSFSTLEIQRTEQGDSAMYLCASSLDRGRYGYTFGSGTRLTVV.